The 14 T cell receptor beta chains below come from one sample, sequenced in a study of CXCR3-negative and CXCR3-positive naive CD8 T cells. Their antigens are not known. Libraries were UMI-labeled 5' RACE TRB cDNA. Reanalyzing the 5' RACE reads, TCRdb keeps one entry per CDR3 protein, without DNA. The specimen's table records some 140,000 distinct CDR3 sequences. Regarding the study as a whole: Naive cells positive for CXCR3 carried more hydrophobic TRB CDR3s than CXCR3-negative ones.

Sequenced material: naive CXCR3+ CD8+ T cells from blood. The subset: CD45RO-CCR7+CD27+CD95- naive CD8+ T cells expressing CXCR3 (TNR3+). The source of these receptors is a human donor in good health. Some clones in this sample may be carry-over from other donors' samples.

This chain uses TRBV7-8 with TRBJ2-3; no DNA is available, so the TRBD2 call from TCRdb remains unchecked. Germline V CDR1 and CDR2: SGHVS, FQNEAQ. The length of the CDR3 is 19 residues. The CDR3: CASSKYGTALAGRTDTQYF.

The genes are TRBV3-1 and TRBJ2-7; TCRdb designates TRBD1, a call that cannot be tested without DNA. Per the germline V gene, CDR1 is LGHDT and CDR2 is YNNKEL (reference sequence). The CDR3 has 15 amino acids. The CDR3 here is CASSPLPEDSYEQYF.

V usage is TRBV6-5 and J usage is TRBJ2-7; the TRBD2 assignment by TCRdb is unverifiable without DNA. CDR3 length: 15 amino acids. CDR1 is MNHEY, CDR2 SVGAGI, per germline. The CDR3 sequence: CASSYSASGPYEQYF.

This chain uses TRBV5-1 with TRBJ2-7; TCRdb picks TRBD1, but there is no DNA to check that call. The CDR3 has 12 residues. Germline V gene data show CDR1 as SGHRS and CDR2 as YFSETQ. This CDR3 reads CASSYGPGEQYF.

The CDR3 here is CACRDQDNFADTQYF. The chain has TRBV28 and TRBJ2-3. This CDR3 has 15 residues. CDR1 and CDR2 (germline): MDHEN, SYDVKM.

This sequence joins TRBV29-1 and TRBJ1-1; TCRdb indicates TRBD1, and absent DNA this call remains unverified. The CDR3 extends over 14 amino acids. CDR1 is SQVTM, CDR2 ANQGSEA, per germline. The CDR3 is CSVRELWGNTEAFF.

The chain couples TRBV29-1 to TRBJ2-4; as DNA is missing, the TRBD1 call by TCRdb cannot be tested. Germline V gene lookup returns CDR1 SQVTM and CDR2 ANQGSEA. The CDR3 length is 13 residues. CDR3 sequence reads: CSGAQGAKNIQYF.

The chain uses TRBV29-1 and TRBJ2-3; TCRdb lists TRBD2, though no DNA is available to test this call. Germline CDR1 SQVTM, CDR2 ANQGSEA. The CDR3 length is 15 residues. CDR3 amino acids: CSVGDLAGPTDTQYF.

V gene TRBV11-2 combines with J gene TRBJ1-4. The CDR3 loop spans 16 amino acids. Per germline, CDR1 SGHAT and CDR2 FQNNGV. CDR3 region: CASSLDTYYNNEKLFF. Complete variable domain (other parts from reference TRBV11-2 and TRBJ1-4): EAGVAQSPRYKIIEKRQSVAFWCNPISGHATLYWYQQILGQGPKLLIQFQNNGVVDDSQLPKDRFSAERLKGVDSTLKIQPAKLEDSAVYLCASSLDTYYNNEKLFFGSGTQLSVL.

This rearrangement joins TRBV10-2 to TRBJ1-6; TCRdb gives TRBD1 as the D gene, but with no DNA this cannot be confirmed. In germline, CDR1 is WSHSY, CDR2 SAAADI. The CDR3 has 16 amino acids. CDR3: CASSEAGQGLQSPLHF.

The chain combines TRBV27 with TRBJ2-1. Germline V gene sequence: CDR1 MNHEY, CDR2 SMNVEV (reference sequence). This CDR3 comprises 15 residues. CDR3 region: CATLVDRGSYNEQFF.

The V call is TRBV7-9, the J call TRBJ2-3; checking the TCRdb D call of TRBD2 is not possible without DNA. CDR1 SEHNR and CDR2 FQNEAQ come from the germline V gene (reference sequence). The CDR3 sequence is 13 residues long. The CDR3 reads CASSPLGWDTQYF.

This CDR3 is CASSPSPTNYGYTF. The rearrangement links TRBV28 to TRBJ1-2. From germline, CDR1 is MDHEN and CDR2 SYDVKM. This CDR3 spans 14 amino acids.

The chain combines TRBV13 with TRBJ2-7; no DNA is available, so the TRBD2 call from TCRdb remains unchecked. The CDR3 is 14 residues long. The germline CDR1 and CDR2 sequences are PRHDT and FYEKMQ (reference sequence). The CDR3 loop reads CASSPSPTRNEQYF.